This T cell receptor (beta chain) emerged from a study of post-analysis software for immune sequencing data. Study observations and caveats: Clustering by F measure revealed strong co-clustering among samples prepared together in one batch. With TRBV5-6, TRBV5-1 and TRBV20-1 included, about five TRBV segments were more frequent in patients than in controls. Multiple sclerosis patients showed significantly lower normalized Chao1 diversity than controls did.

This clonotype was picked up a small number of times. Its antigen is currently unknown. V shed 4 bases and J shed 7 bases, with 17 bases lying between them. This CDR3 is 15 amino acids long. Germline V gene sequence: CDR1 SGHTA, CDR2 FQGNSA. TCR beta cDNA libraries had unique molecular identifiers. Between 1 and 10 million T cells gave rise to some 490,000 cDNA molecules. TCRdb re-analysed the PCR reads in MiXCR, keeping a single row per CDR3 protein. The table lists 740,000 or so distinct CDR3 sequences, under 70% of them singletons. The V call is TRBV7-2, the J call TRBJ2-1, with D perhaps matching TRBD1 (6 bases). The source material was blood. This clonotype originated in a girl aged 10 to 17 with multiple sclerosis. The CDR3 is CASSSSGVPWNEQFF. The DNA of the CDR3 is TGTGCCAGCAGCTCCTCAGGGGTCCCCTGGAATGAGCAGTTCTTC.